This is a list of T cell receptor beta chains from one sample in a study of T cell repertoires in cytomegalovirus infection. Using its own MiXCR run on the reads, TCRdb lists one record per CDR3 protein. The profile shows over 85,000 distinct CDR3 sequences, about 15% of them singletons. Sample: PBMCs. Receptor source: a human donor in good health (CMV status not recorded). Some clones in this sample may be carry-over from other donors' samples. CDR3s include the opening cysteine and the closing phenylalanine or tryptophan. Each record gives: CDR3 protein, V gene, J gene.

CSVEDMGSESTDTQYF	TRBV29-1	TRBJ2-3
CASSLSLILVTFTDTQYF	TRBV7-2	TRBJ2-3
CSAPGETYNEQFF	TRBV20-1	TRBJ2-1
CSVETSGGPSYNEQFF	TRBV29-1	TRBJ2-1
CASSFPPVWEQFF	TRBV7-2	TRBJ2-1
CASSAGGGYGYTF	TRBV7-2	TRBJ1-2
CSAPDRGSNNEQFF	TRBV20-1	TRBJ2-1
CASRPARSGNTIYF	TRBV7-2	TRBJ1-3
CASSLERTVGGKLFF	TRBV5-6	TRBJ1-4
CSARDGGGAGYEQYF	TRBV20-1	TRBJ2-7
CASSIDTRTYEQYF	TRBV19	TRBJ2-7
CAISEEGGVTEAFF	TRBV10-3	TRBJ1-1
CASSYTGREQYF	TRBV7-3	TRBJ2-7
CASSLGEETQYF	TRBV7-2	TRBJ2-5
CASSQWDTEKLFF	TRBV27	TRBJ1-4
CASSLTWLGEAFF	TRBV7-9	TRBJ1-1
CASSLRTLNTEAFF	TRBV7-9	TRBJ1-1
CASSVNSGTQYF	TRBV7-6	TRBJ2-3
CASSWGKGNTEAFF	TRBV7-9	TRBJ1-1